The entry that follows covers one TCR beta chain sequence. Its antigen is still unknown. The sample originates from a study of beta chain features in type 1 diabetes. Study-wide findings and caveats: Shortening of TCRB CDR3s, moderate but significant, appeared in all four CD4+ subsets of Type 1 diabetes patients.

Reverse transcription of all isolated RNA meant that expressed TCRB transcripts were sequenced. The table came from immunoSEQ multiplex PCR; TCRdb's copy has only in-frame clones and leaves some out. The sample contains 600,000 to 700,000 clones, 9.5% to 15% of which appear only once. Trimming removed 0 bases at V and 3 bases at J, with 11 bases between. CDR3 length: 15 residues. Germline V lookup: CDR1 LGHNA, CDR2 YSLEER. The chain uses TRBV4-3 and TRBJ1-2, with D possibly matching TRBD1 (5 bases). The receptor was derived from a man aged 25-45 years with type 1 diabetes. Source material: naive CD4+ T cells from blood. CDR3 region: CASSQEIGAYYGYTF. CDR3 DNA: TGCGCCAGCAGCCAAGAAATTGGGGCGTACTATGGCTACACCTTC.